The 27 T cell receptor beta chains in this list originate from one sample, sequenced in a study of OX40 agonist ivuxolimab in advanced cancers. Assay: immunoSEQ multiplex PCR; the TCRdb copy retains only in-frame clones and omits some. The sample lists 60,000 or so clones; about 91% were seen once. Sequenced here: CD4+ or CD8+ T cells sorted from blood, sampled in a trial of the OX40 agonist ivuxolimab. These TCRs come from an adult with an advanced solid tumor such as melanoma, head and neck, liver or kidney cancer.

This chain's CDR3 is CASSITQGRMNTEAFF. The CDR3 DNA is TGTGCCAGTAGTATAACTCAGGGAAGAATGAACACTGAAGCTTTCTTT. This chain connects TRBV19 to TRBJ1-1, with a possible D match to TRBD1 (5 bases). The CDR3 extends over 16 amino acids. The V end lost 2 bases, the J end lost 0 bases, and 13 bases lay between the germline ends. CDR1 is LNHDA, CDR2 SQIVND, per germline (reference sequence).

V is TRBV7-2 and J is TRBJ2-1; D tentatively fits TRBD1 or TRBD2 (5 bases each). V gave up 8 bases and J gave up 6 bases, with 11 bases separating them. The CDR3 has 12 residues. The V gene's germline CDR1 is SGHTA and CDR2 FQGNSA. This CDR3 is CASRPGPNEQFF. The CDR3 DNA is TGTGCCAGCCGGCCGGGGCCCAATGAGCAGTTCTTC.

The V call is TRBV7-3, the J call TRBJ1-2; 7 bases agree with TRBD1. Germline V gives CDR1 SGHTA, CDR2 FQGTGA. CDR3 length: 15 residues. The V segment lost 2 bases and the J segment 3 bases; nucleotides outside the gene matches: 6. The CDR3 reads CASSLGGQNDYGYTF. DNA for the CDR3: TGTGCCAGCAGCTTAGGGGGACAGAACGACTATGGCTACACCTTC. Filled out from reference TRBV7-3 and TRBJ1-2, the complete variable domain reads GAGVSQTPSNKVTEKGKYVELRCDPISGHTALYWYRQSLGQGPEFLIYFQGTGAADDSGLPNDRFFAVRPEGSVSTLKIQRTERGDSAVYLCASSLGGQNDYGYTFGSGTRLTVV.

The rearrangement uses TRBV6-5 and TRBJ2-5, with D tentatively TRBD2 (6 bases). Trimming left V 0 bases short and J 1 base short, with 9 bases between. CDR1 MNHEY and CDR2 SVGAGI come from the germline V gene. This CDR3 is built from 15 residues. The CDR3 reads CASSYSRRGQETQYF. CDR3 coding DNA: TGTGCCAGCAGTTACTCGCGGCGGGGCCAAGAGACCCAGTACTTC.

This clone was seen a handful of times. The J gene is TRBJ2-1, the V gene TRBV6-4; D gene unclear. The V gene's germline CDR1 is MRHNA and CDR2 SNTAGT. CDR3 size: 13 residues. V was shortened by 3 bases and J by 4 bases, with 7 bases between the two germline ends. CDR3 coding DNA: TGTGCCAGCAGTGAGGACCAGTACAATGAGCAGTTCTTC. Translating gives CASSEDQYNEQFF.

This clone has only one observation. This chain connects TRBV10-3 to TRBJ2-7; 9 bases are shared with TRBD1. Germline trimming cut 4 bases from V and 1 base from J; bases unmatched to any gene: 5. This CDR3 region has 15 residues. Germline CDR1 reads ENHRY; CDR2 reads SYGVKD. In nucleotides, the CDR3 is TGTGCCATCAGTGCTTGGGGACAGGGTTCCTACGAGCAGTACTTC. It translates to CAISAWGQGSYEQYF.

The CDR3 DNA follows: TGTGCCAGCAGCTCCTTTGGGTACAATGAGCAGTTCTTC. This encodes CASSSFGYNEQFF. The rearrangement joins TRBV5-6 to TRBJ2-1; D is uncertain. Deletions cut 3 bases from V and 4 bases from J, with 8 bases between. The germline CDR1 and CDR2 sequences are SGHDT and YYEEEE. This CDR3 has 13 amino acids.

The chain is built from TRBV18 and TRBJ1-5; no clear D gene. The germline V gene has CDR1 KGHSH and CDR2 LQKENI. This CDR3 contains 16 residues. V was clipped by 3 bases and J by 4 bases, with 16 bases between them. CDR3 amino acids: CASSPLKARINQPQHF. The CDR3 DNA reads TGTGCCAGCTCACCCCTGAAGGCTAGGATAAATCAGCCCCAGCATTTT. Full variable domain (missing parts from reference TRBV18 and TRBJ1-5): NAGVMQNPRHLVRRRGQEARLRCSPMKGHSHVYWYRQLPEEGLKFMVYLQKENIIDESGMPKERFSAEFPKEGPSILRIQQVVRGDSAAYFCASSPLKARINQPQHFGDGTRLSIL.

The chain joins TRBV28 to TRBJ1-5; the match to TRBD1 covers 9 bases. This CDR3 comprises 15 residues. Germline V CDR1 and CDR2: MDHEN, SYDVKM. V trimming: 6 bases; J trimming: 4 bases; junction bases outside the gene matches: 7. For the CDR3, the DNA is TGTGCCAGCAGGCCGACAGGGGGAGTAAATCAGCCCCAGCATTTT. It yields the protein CASRPTGGVNQPQHF. The whole variable domain, filled in from reference TRBV28 and TRBJ1-5, reads DVKVTQSSRYLVKRTGEKVFLECVQDMDHENMFWYRQDPGLGLRLIYFSYDVKMKEKGDIPEGYSVSREKKERFSLILESASTNQTSMYLCASRPTGGVNQPQHFGDGTRLSIL.

The chain carries TRBV6-5 and TRBJ2-2; no reliable D call. The ends were cut back, 7 bases at V and 1 base at J, with 7 bases in the middle. Germline CDR1 is MNHEY and CDR2 is SVGAGI. The CDR3 length is 13 residues. DNA for the CDR3: TGTGCCAGCAATGACGAGAACACCGGGGAGCTGTTTTTT. Its protein is CASNDENTGELFF.

The genes are TRBV9 and TRBJ2-5, with TRBD2 identical over 7 bases. V trimming: 1 base; J trimming: 4 bases; junction bases outside the gene matches: 10. There are 16 residues in the CDR3. Looked up from germline, CDR1 is SGDLS and CDR2 is YYNGEE. CDR3 region: CASSVFRGSALETQYF. CDR3 nucleotides: TGTGCCAGCAGCGTATTTCGCGGGAGTGCGTTAGAGACCCAGTACTTC.

The chain joins TRBV11-3 to TRBJ2-2; the D is unclear. CDR3 length: 13 amino acids. Germline CDR1 and CDR2: SGHNT and YENEEA. Trimming pared 8 bases from V and 0 bases from J, leaving 7 bases between. This chain's CDR3 is CASRASNTGELFF. The CDR3 region has the DNA TGTGCCAGCCGTGCCTCGAACACCGGGGAGCTGTTTTTT.

The chain joins TRBV5-1 to TRBJ1-1, with D unclear. The CDR3 is made up of 14 amino acids. The germline V gene encodes CDR1 SGHRS and CDR2 YFSETQ. Deletions cut 1 base from V and 8 bases from J, with 15 bases between. The CDR3 is CASSLSAGVQEAFF. In DNA, the CDR3 is TGCGCCAGCAGCTTGAGCGCCGGGGTTCAAGAAGCTTTCTTT.

This clone was detected a few times. The gene calls are TRBV5-1 and TRBJ2-7, with TRBD1 matching 8 bases. Unmatched junction bases numbered 9, after V lost 4 bases and J lost 3 bases. CDR3 length: 15 residues. Germline CDR1 and CDR2: SGHRS and YFSETQ. The CDR3, as DNA: TGCGCCAGCAGCGCACGACAGGGGCCGGACTACGAGCAGTACTTC. Protein: CASSARQGPDYEQYF.

The DNA for the CDR3 is TGTGCCAGCAGTCCCGGAATGAGGACTGAAGCTTTCTTT. Its protein is CASSPGMRTEAFF. This rearrangement joins TRBV6-5 to TRBJ1-1, with unresolved D. The CDR3 spans 13 residues. Germline CDR1 MNHEY, CDR2 SVGAGI. V shed 5 bases and J shed 5 bases, with 12 bases lying between them.

The CDR3 nucleotides are TGTGCCAGCAGGCCCAACACAGGGCAAGAGACCCAGTACTTC. It yields the protein CASRPNTGQETQYF. The chain recombines TRBV21-1 with TRBJ2-5; the table gives TRBD1 as D, unverified against the DNA. TRBV21-1 is reported as a pseudogene. There are 14 residues in the CDR3.

The V call is TRBV27, the J call TRBJ1-2, with 7 positions matching TRBD1. The CDR3 is 16 residues long. Per the germline V gene, CDR1 is MNHEY and CDR2 is SMNVEV (reference sequence). Trimming cost V 3 bases and J 6 bases; bases outside gene matches: 13. CDR3 coding DNA: TGTGCCAGCAGTTTCGACAGGGCAGCCCAAGGAGATGGCTACACCTTC. Its translation is CASSFDRAAQGDGYTF.

V is TRBV9 and J is TRBJ2-1, with D maybe TRBD2 (6 bases). Per germline, CDR1 SGDLS and CDR2 YYNGEE. V was clipped by 3 bases and J by 7 bases, with 14 bases between them. CDR3 length: 14 residues. Here the CDR3 DNA reads TGTGCCAGCAGCGGCATGACTAGGTCTAATGAGCAGTTCTTC. It is translated as CASSGMTRSNEQFF.

This chain uses TRBV10-2 with TRBJ1-5, with D unresolved. Germline CDR1 is WSHSY and CDR2 is SAAADI. CDR3 size: 15 residues. Trimming left V 4 bases short and J 4 bases short, with 14 bases between. The CDR3 DNA is TGCGCCAGCAGTGGGGCTAGCCCCTTAAATCAGCCCCAGCATTTT. Amino acid sequence: CASSGASPLNQPQHF.

The chain employs TRBV7-9 and TRBJ1-2; D gene uncertain. Between the trimmed V and J ends, which lost 2 bases and 2 bases, there was a span of 6 bases. From germline, CDR1 is SEHNR and CDR2 FQNEAQ (reference sequence). The CDR3 spans 13 residues. The CDR3 nucleotides read TGTGCCAGCAGCTTACCTGGGAACTATGGCTACACCTTC. This codes for CASSLPGNYGYTF.

The chain links TRBV4-1 to TRBJ2-5, with D possibly being TRBD1 (5 bases). The length of the CDR3 is 14 residues. Germline V gene data show CDR1 as MGHRA and CDR2 as YSYEKL. Trimming stripped 0 bases from V and 4 bases from J, with 9 bases between. The CDR3 coding sequence is TGCGCCAGCAGCCAAGACAGGGTGGGAGAGACCCAGTACTTC. It is translated as CASSQDRVGETQYF.

This chain links TRBV5-8 with TRBJ1-1; the D is unclear. The CDR3 is made up of 14 amino acids. Germline assignment: CDR1 SGHTS and CDR2 YDEGEE. V was pared by 4 bases and J by 5 bases, with 15 bases between. CDR3 nucleotides: TGTGCCAGCAGCCTACTCCCCCGGAGGACTGAAGCTTTCTTT. Encoded protein: CASSLLPRRTEAFF.

V and J are TRBV28 and TRBJ2-2; no reliable D call. CDR1 and CDR2 from the germline V gene are MDHEN and SYDVKM. Trimming removed 3 bases from V and 7 bases from J, with 3 bases in between. The CDR3 contains 11 residues. CDR3 in amino acids: CASSFVGELFF. CDR3 DNA sequence: TGTGCCAGCAGTTTTGTCGGGGAGCTGTTTTTT.

The chain links TRBV5-4 to TRBJ2-1, with D perhaps given as TRBD1 or TRBD2 (5 bases each). Germline V CDR1 and CDR2: SGHNT, YYREEE (reference sequence). The CDR3 covers 13 residues. Trimming removed 7 bases from V and 6 bases from J, with 14 bases in between. The CDR3 region has the DNA TGTGCCAGCCGATTGAGGGGAGCCAATGAGCAGTTCTTC. Translation gives CASRLRGANEQFF.

The rearrangement joins TRBV27 to TRBJ2-1, with TRBD1 matching 11 bases. Per germline, CDR1 MNHEY and CDR2 SMNVEV (reference sequence). The CDR3 consists of 14 residues. V was pared by 4 bases and J by 7 bases, with 3 bases of the junction left unmatched. The CDR3 nucleotides are TGTGCCAGCAGTTGGGGGACAGGGGGGAATGAGCAGTTCTTC. Its translation: CASSWGTGGNEQFF.

This clone was seen more than once but under ten times. This chain links TRBV27 with TRBJ2-7; maybe TRBD1 (7 bases). The CDR3 contains 14 residues. CDR1 is MNHEY, CDR2 SMNVEV, per germline (reference sequence). Trimming left V 1 base short and J 7 bases short, with 14 bases between. Here the CDR3 DNA reads TGTGCCAGCAGTTTATGGGGGGCCAGGGGGGAGCAGTACTTC. It yields the protein CASSLWGARGEQYF.

V and J are TRBV5-6 and TRBJ2-7, with 7 bases aligning to TRBD1. The V segment lost 4 bases and the J segment 4 bases; nucleotides outside the gene matches: 8. The germline gives CDR1 SGHDT, CDR2 YYEEEE. This CDR3 contains 14 residues. The CDR3 sequence: CASSPQTGRYEQYF. The CDR3 coding sequence is TGTGCCAGCAGCCCACAGACAGGGCGGTACGAGCAGTACTTC. Full variable domain (outside the CDR3, taken from reference TRBV5-6 and TRBJ2-7): DAGVTQSPTHLIKTRGQQVTLRCSPKSGHDTVSWYQQALGQGPQFIFQYYEEEERQRGNFPDRFSGHQFPNYSSELNVNALLLGDSALYLCASSPQTGRYEQYFGPGTRLTVT.